The entry that follows covers one TCR beta chain sequence. The target of this receptor is not known. No much larger clonotype is one base removed from it; base qualities were not supplied. V and J are truncated by 1 base and 3 bases respectively, leaving an intervening sequence of 10 bases. The germline V gene (reference sequence) supplies CDR1 SEHNR and CDR2 FQNEAQ. The CDR3 spans 14 residues, from the cysteine through the phenylalanine. Only the CDR3 DNA is retained, 42 bases long and in frame from the first base. Patients with a history of autoimmune disease or receiving systemic immunosuppression were excluded from the trial. Peripheral blood for TCR sequencing was collected from all dose cohorts at baseline, on cycle 4 day 1, and on cycle 7 day 1. Samples were obtained from an open-label, multicenter, first-in-human phase I dose-escalation trial of ivuxolimab. The trial enrolled adults with locally advanced or metastatic head and neck squamous cell, hepatocellular, melanoma or renal cell carcinoma. CD4+ and CD8+ T cells were sorted separately from peripheral blood before TCR sequencing.

The data are from a study of OX40 agonist ivuxolimab in advanced cancers. With regard to the full study: The costimulatory receptor OX40 (CD134) was targeted by ivuxolimab, a fully human IgG2 agonistic monoclonal antibody. Of the roughly 53 patients in dose escalation, about 19 had hepatocellular carcinoma, some 15 had melanoma, 9 had renal cell carcinoma and 9 had head and neck cancer. Intravenous ivuxolimab was administered to patients every 2 weeks at six dose levels: 0.01, 0.1, 0.3, 1.5, 3 and 10 mg/kg. Peripheral TCRbeta sequencing was intended to test whether TCR sequence diversity was altered and clonal T-cell expansion was caused by ivuxolimab. In the dose-escalation cohort, nearly 85% of patients were male, and the mean age was roughly 56 years with a range of roughly 20 to 79. The paper describes the monotherapy dose-escalation part (N of about 57 patients) of the phase I trial of ivuxolimab. Three dose-escalation patients achieved partial responses, one with hepatocellular carcinoma and two with cutaneous melanoma. Patients were allowed to have had prior anti-PD-1, anti-PD-L1 or anti-CTLA-4 therapy, and approximately 41% of the dose-escalation patients had previously received checkpoint inhibitors.

Here is what the overall study found, with its caveats: Low levels of normalized T-cell clonal expansion were also seen in some patients who did not respond. In the 0.1-3.0 mg/kg groups, partial responders had among the lowest normalized peripheral clonal expansion, particularly in CD8+ T cells. Which antigens the clonally expanded peripheral T cells were specific for was not determined. On average, CD8+ T cells showed more expanded clones than CD4+ T cells after ivuxolimab. Clonal expansion of both CD4+ and CD8+ blood T cells was observed from baseline to week 6 at doses 0.1 to 3.0 mg/kg.

Genomic DNA was extracted from sorted cells for sequencing of the TCRbeta CDR3 region. The immunoSEQ Assay was used for sequencing of TCRbeta CDR3 regions. As stored in TCRdb, this immuneACCESS dataset retains in-frame rearrangements with V and J assigned. A fraction of the clones does not appear; measured against another copy, unresolved V genes explain less than half of the discrepancy, and the remainder lacks a known reason. This sample holds about 61,000 clones; 75% to 90% were observed only once. The biggest ten clones account for around 0.6% of the sample. Specimen: CD4+ or CD8+ T cells sorted from blood, collected in a trial of the OX40 agonist ivuxolimab. The source of this sequence is an adult with an advanced solid tumor such as melanoma, head and neck, liver or kidney cancer. The sequence links TRBV7-9 to TRBJ2-7; the D gene cannot be resolved reliably. At the DNA level, the sequence is TGTGCCAGCAGCTTAGACGGCAGCCTCTACGAGCAGTACTTC. Its protein product is CASSLDGSLYEQYF.